Below are 23 T cell receptor beta chains sequenced from a single sample in a study of OX40 agonist ivuxolimab in advanced cancers. Some clones are missing from TCRdb's copy, which holds only in-frame ones; the method was immunoSEQ multiplex PCR. This table has roughly 70,000 clones, around 90% appearing once. The input for sequencing was CD4+ or CD8+ T cells sorted from blood, taken in a trial of the OX40 agonist ivuxolimab. These receptors originate from an adult with an advanced solid tumor such as melanoma, head and neck, liver or kidney cancer.

The chain joins TRBV2 to TRBJ2-3, with a possible D match to TRBD1 (5 bases). Germline loops: CDR1 SNHLY, CDR2 FYNNEI. The CDR3 consists of 13 residues. The V and J ends lost 4 bases and 2 bases respectively, with 7 bases between them. The CDR3 DNA follows: TGTGCCAGCAGTGGGGGCATCACAGATACGCAGTATTTT. It translates to CASSGGITDTQYF.

V and J are TRBV5-4 and TRBJ2-3, with unresolved D. Per the germline V gene, CDR1 is SGHNT and CDR2 is YYREEE (reference sequence). V lost 6 bases to trimming and J lost 1 base, with 9 bases between them. The CDR3 totals 13 residues. Here the CDR3 reads CASNSAGTDTQYF. The CDR3 DNA is TGTGCCAGCAATTCCGCCGGCACAGATACGCAGTATTTT.

This clone was seen only once. The chain couples TRBV9 to TRBJ2-1, with D possibly matching TRBD1 (7 bases). V was cut by 1 base and J by 8 bases, with 16 bases left in between. Germline V gives CDR1 SGDLS, CDR2 YYNGEE. The CDR3 covers 15 residues. CDR3: CASSVQAGGGYEQFF. CDR3 bases: TGTGCCAGCAGCGTACAGGCAGGGGGAGGCTATGAGCAGTTCTTC.

This clone was counted a few times. This rearrangement joins TRBV5-4 to TRBJ2-5; D perhaps matches TRBD1 (6 bases). This CDR3 has 14 amino acids. CDR1 is SGHNT and CDR2 is YYREEE in the germline V gene (reference sequence). The V and J ends lost 10 bases and 4 bases respectively, with 20 bases between them. The CDR3 DNA follows: TGTGCCTCACAATTGGACCAGGGGCGAGAGACCCAGTACTTC. Protein product: CASQLDQGRETQYF. Full variable domain (rest looked up from reference TRBV5-4 and TRBJ2-5): ETGVTQSPTHLIKTRGQQVTLRCSSQSGHNTVSWYQQALGQGPQFIFQYYREEENGRGNFPPRFSGLQFPNYSSELNVNALELDDSALYLCASQLDQGRETQYFGPGTRLLVL.

This clone was detected a few times. This sequence joins TRBV29-1 and TRBJ2-5; no clear D. The CDR3 loop spans 11 amino acids. Trimming took off 5 bases at V and 5 bases at J, with 9 bases between the two ends. Germline CDR1 is SQVTM and CDR2 is ANQGSEA. The CDR3 spells CSVRFLETQYF. The CDR3 DNA reads TGCAGCGTTCGGTTTTTGGAGACCCAGTACTTC. The full variable domain, with the rest looked up from reference TRBV29-1 and TRBJ2-5, is SAVISQKPSRDICQRGTSLTIQCQVDSQVTMMFWYRQQPGQSLTLIATANQGSEATYESGFVIDKFPISRPNLTFSTLTVSNMSPEDSSIYLCSVRFLETQYFGPGTRLLVL.

This rearrangement joins TRBV14 to TRBJ1-2; D remains ambiguous. This CDR3 spans 14 amino acids. CDR1 SGHDN and CDR2 FVKESK come from the germline V gene. The V and J ends lost 4 bases and 8 bases respectively, with 17 bases between them. The DNA of the CDR3 is TGTGCCAGCAGCCTCGATGTGGGCGCCGGGGGCTACACCTTC. The encoded protein is CASSLDVGAGGYTF. The full variable domain, its missing parts supplied by reference TRBV14 and TRBJ1-2, is EAGVTQFPSHSVIEKGQTVTLRCDPISGHDNLYWYRRVMGKEIKFLLHFVKESKQDESGMPNNRFLAERTGGTYSTLKVQPAELEDSGVYFCASSLDVGAGGYTFGSGTRLTVV.

The J gene is TRBJ2-2, the V gene TRBV28; tentatively, D is TRBD2 (5 bases). The V gene lost 3 bases and the J gene lost 5 bases, with 7 bases spanning the gap. The CDR3 covers 13 residues. CDR1 is MDHEN, CDR2 SYDVKM, per germline. In DNA form, the CDR3 reads TGTGCCAGCAGTTTTCCGGGGACCGGGGAGCTGTTTTTT. Its protein is CASSFPGTGELFF. The full variable domain, with the rest looked up from reference TRBV28 and TRBJ2-2, is DVKVTQSSRYLVKRTGEKVFLECVQDMDHENMFWYRQDPGLGLRLIYFSYDVKMKEKGDIPEGYSVSREKKERFSLILESASTNQTSMYLCASSFPGTGELFFGEGSRLTVL.

J is TRBJ1-1 and V is TRBV29-1, with TRBD1 identical over 10 bases. The V segment lost 6 bases and the J segment 8 bases; nucleotides outside the gene matches: 9. The CDR3 covers 13 residues. Germline CDR1 and CDR2: SQVTM and ANQGSEA. The CDR3 region has the DNA TGCAGCGTCATTGACAGGGGGCTACGGGAAGCTTTCTTT. Its protein product is CSVIDRGLREAFF.

This clone was seen just once. The V gene is TRBV11-2, the J gene TRBJ1-5; TRBD1 might be the D (6 bases). V was shortened by 4 bases and J by 0 bases, with 10 bases between the two germline ends. The CDR3 runs 15 residues. Germline CDR1 SGHAT, CDR2 FQNNGV. The CDR3 DNA is TGTGCCAGCAGCTCCCACAGGGTTAGCAATCAGCCCCAGCATTTT. Its translation is CASSSHRVSNQPQHF.

This chain links TRBV6-5 with TRBJ2-7; 9 bases line up with TRBD1. From germline, CDR1 is MNHEY and CDR2 SVGAGI. This CDR3 comprises 15 residues. The ends lost 0 bases at V and 2 bases at J; junction bases unmatched: 2. The DNA for the CDR3 is TGTGCCAGCAGTTACTCGGACAGGGGCACCTACGAGCAGTACTTC. Amino acid sequence: CASSYSDRGTYEQYF.

This clone was observed a single time. V is TRBV19 and J is TRBJ1-1; weak D call: TRBD1 (5 bases). Germline CDR1 is LNHDA and CDR2 is SQIVND (reference sequence). V was trimmed by 2 bases and J by 4 bases, leaving 14 bases between them. The CDR3 runs 15 residues. The DNA of the CDR3 is TGTGCCAGTAGTATACGACGGGCGGGGACCACTGAAGCTTTCTTT. It codes for CASSIRRAGTTEAFF.

This chain links TRBV5-1 with TRBJ1-2; D is unresolved. Looked up from germline, CDR1 is SGHRS and CDR2 is YFSETQ. V lost 0 bases and J 2 bases, leaving 8 bases between the germline ends. The CDR3 contains 14 residues. In nucleotides, the CDR3 is TGCGCCAGCAGCTTGGAGGCGGCGAACTATGGCTACACCTTC. The encoded protein is CASSLEAANYGYTF.

The chain recombines TRBV27 with TRBJ2-7; either TRBD1 or TRBD2 may fit D (5 bases each). V lost 2 bases to trimming and J lost 2 bases, with 16 bases between them. This CDR3 is built from 16 residues. Germline V CDR1 and CDR2: MNHEY, SMNVEV (reference sequence). CDR3 bases: TGTGCCAGCAGTTTACTCCCGGGGCGTCCTCCCTACGAGCAGTACTTC. It codes for CASSLLPGRPPYEQYF.

The chain joins TRBV30 to TRBJ1-5, with D unclear. The V gene lost 3 bases and the J gene lost 4 bases, with 10 bases spanning the gap. CDR3 length: 13 residues. Germline CDR1 reads GTSNPN; CDR2 reads SVGIG (reference sequence). The CDR3 DNA reads as TGTGCCTGGAGAGGGCAGGTTAATCAGCCCCAGCATTTT. It translates to CAWRGQVNQPQHF.

The rearrangement joins TRBV5-1 to TRBJ1-2; no firm D call. The CDR3 extends over 14 amino acids. Looked up from germline, CDR1 is SGHRS and CDR2 is YFSETQ. Trimming pared 2 bases from V and 4 bases from J, leaving 12 bases between. The CDR3: CASSFFDAVYGYTF. In nucleotides, the CDR3 is TGCGCCAGCAGCTTTTTCGACGCTGTCTATGGCTACACCTTC.

The rearrangement joins TRBV28 to TRBJ2-7, with a possible D match to TRBD1 (6 bases). CDR1 is MDHEN and CDR2 is SYDVKM in the germline V gene. The V and J ends lost 10 bases and 0 bases respectively, with 25 bases between them. The CDR3 has 17 amino acids. The CDR3 nucleotides read TGTGCCACCGGCCCATCCTGGGCAGGGACAAGCTCCTACGAGCAGTACTTC. Protein: CATGPSWAGTSSYEQYF.

The chain couples TRBV5-1 to TRBJ2-1; TRBD1 aligns across 7 bases. V trimming: 7 bases; J trimming: 4 bases; junction bases outside the gene matches: 8. Germline V gene sequence: CDR1 SGHRS, CDR2 YFSETQ. The CDR3 runs 14 residues. CDR3 DNA: TGCGCCAGCGGTCGAGCAGGGGGTTACAATGAGCAGTTCTTC. Translated: CASGRAGGYNEQFF. The complete variable domain, with remaining parts taken from reference TRBV5-1 and TRBJ2-1, reads KAGVTQTPRYLIKTRGQQVTLSCSPISGHRSVSWYQQTPGQGLQFLFEYFSETQRNKGNFPGRFSGRQFSNSRSEMNVSTLELGDSALYLCASGRAGGYNEQFFGPGTRLTVL.

This rearrangement joins TRBV6-6 to TRBJ1-1; 9 bases fit TRBD1. Looked up from germline, CDR1 is MNHNY and CDR2 is SVGAGI (reference sequence). This CDR3 has 16 amino acids. V gave up 5 bases and J gave up 1 base; unmatched junction bases: 8. The CDR3, as DNA: TGTGCCAGCAGTAAAGGACAGGGGCACCCGAACACTGAAGCTTTCTTT. It is translated as CASSKGQGHPNTEAFF.

The chain employs TRBV6-5 and TRBJ1-5, with TRBD1 identical over 9 bases. Trimming took 4 bases from V and 6 from J; bases not matched to a gene: 4. CDR1 and CDR2 (germline): MNHEY, SVGAGI. CDR3 length: 14 amino acids. CDR3 in DNA: TGTGCCAGCAGTTCTGGGACAGGGTTTCAGCCCCAGCATTTT. Its protein is CASSSGTGFQPQHF.

In its sample, this clone was seen a few times. The gene calls are TRBV7-9 and TRBJ1-4, with D possibly being TRBD1 (5 bases). CDR1 SEHNR and CDR2 FQNEAQ come from the germline V gene (reference sequence). Trimming stripped 6 bases from V and 5 bases from J, with 13 bases between. The CDR3 contains 14 residues. CDR3 sequence: CASRRKGPNEKLFF. CDR3 nucleotides: TGTGCCAGCAGACGAAAGGGGCCGAATGAAAAACTGTTTTTT.

The gene calls are TRBV19 and TRBJ1-5, with no clear D. The CDR3 extends over 17 amino acids. The germline gives CDR1 LNHDA, CDR2 SQIVND (reference sequence). V lost 7 bases and J 0 bases, leaving 19 bases between the germline ends. The CDR3 loop reads CASTAGFTLNSNQPQHF. In nucleotides, the CDR3 is TGTGCCAGTACCGCCGGCTTTACACTTAATAGCAATCAGCCCCAGCATTTT. Variable domain in full (rest from reference TRBV19 and TRBJ1-5): DGGITQSPKYLFRKEGQNVTLSCEQNLNHDAMYWYRQDPGQGLRLIYYSQIVNDFQKGDIAEGYSVSREKKESFPLTVTSAQKNPTAFYLCASTAGFTLNSNQPQHFGDGTRLSIL.

The gene calls are TRBV1 and TRBJ2-5; no check of the table's D call, TRBD1, against the DNA was made. The J call may be mistaken, given a closer DNA end match to TRBJ2-7. TRBV1 counts as a pseudogene. The CDR3 spans 19 residues. In DNA form, the CDR3 reads TGCACCAGCAGCCATCCCTACAGGGGGCGACCCCAATTAACTTACGAGCAGTACTTC. It encodes CTSSHPYRGRPQLTYEQYF.

V and J are TRBV19 and TRBJ1-1, with D tentatively TRBD1 (6 bases). CDR3 length equals 14 residues. Trimming took off 8 bases at V and 0 bases at J, with 13 bases between the two ends. CDR1 and CDR2 (germline): LNHDA, SQIVND (reference sequence). CDR3 coding DNA: TGTGCCAGTGCCAAGGGGGTCATGAACACTGAAGCTTTCTTT. As protein: CASAKGVMNTEAFF. The full variable domain, with the rest looked up from reference TRBV19 and TRBJ1-1, is DGGITQSPKYLFRKEGQNVTLSCEQNLNHDAMYWYRQDPGQGLRLIYYSQIVNDFQKGDIAEGYSVSREKKESFPLTVTSAQKNPTAFYLCASAKGVMNTEAFFGQGTRLTVV.